The clone carrying this T cell receptor (beta chain) was recorded a few times. Its antigen is currently unknown. This entry comes from a study of T-cell reconstitution after alpha-beta-depleted transplantation in children. Study-wide results and caveats: Surviving recipient T cells and thymic progenitors accounted for the high day-60 TCRbeta diversity observed in some patients. Most T-cell counts and diversity one year after the transplant came from T cells that were newly produced. Reportedly, only several hundred clones from non-depleted graft cells drove alpha-beta T-cell counts at about two months.

Preparation of the TCRbeta library involved a method that used unique molecular identifiers. TCRdb re-analysed the PCR reads in MiXCR, keeping a single row per CDR3 protein. The sample contains about 300,000 distinct CDR3 sequences, around 7.3% of which appear only once. The germline gives CDR1 SGHAT, CDR2 FQNNGV. V shed 5 bases and J shed 6 bases, with 19 bases lying between them. This CDR3 is 15 amino acids long. The chain is built from TRBV11-2 and TRBJ1-2, with D unclear. The TCR originated in a female patient aged 2 to 10 who had a stem cell transplant for Fanconi anemia, so the T cells may come from the graft donor. The source material was peripheral blood, sampled 360 days after TCRalphabeta/CD19-depleted stem cell transplant. The CDR3 bases are TGTGCCAGCAGCCCAACGGAGGTGACATACCATGGCTACACCTTC. It specifies CASSPTEVTYHGYTF.